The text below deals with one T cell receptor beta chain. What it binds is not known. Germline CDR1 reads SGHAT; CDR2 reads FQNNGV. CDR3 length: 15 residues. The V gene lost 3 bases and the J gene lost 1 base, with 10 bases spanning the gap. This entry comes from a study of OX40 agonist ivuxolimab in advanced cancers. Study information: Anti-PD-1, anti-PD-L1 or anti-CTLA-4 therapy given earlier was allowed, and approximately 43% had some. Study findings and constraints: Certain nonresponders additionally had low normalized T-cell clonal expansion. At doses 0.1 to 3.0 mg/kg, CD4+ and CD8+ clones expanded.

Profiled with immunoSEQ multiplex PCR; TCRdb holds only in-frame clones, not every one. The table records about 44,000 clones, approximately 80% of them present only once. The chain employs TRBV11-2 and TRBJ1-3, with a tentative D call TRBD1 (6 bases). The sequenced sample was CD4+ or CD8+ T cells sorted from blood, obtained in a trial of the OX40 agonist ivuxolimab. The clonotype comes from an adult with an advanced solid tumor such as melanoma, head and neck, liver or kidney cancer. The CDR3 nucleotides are TGTGCCAGCAGCTTCTCTACAGGGTCTGGAAACACCATATATTTT. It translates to CASSFSTGSGNTIYF.